The T cell receptor beta chain described here comes from a study of T cells after yellow fever vaccination. The study's findings and limits: The presence of abundant clonotypes contaminating from the bulk population was possible in FACS-sorted repertoires. The CD4 and CD8 compartments had a small share of their clonotypes in common. After the booster, approximately 95% of CD4 and 75% to 90% of CD8 primary-response clones were re-detected.

Trimming at V came to 3 bases and at J to 7 bases, leaving 9 bases not matched to a gene. CDR1 and CDR2 from the germline V gene are MNHEY and SMNVEV (reference sequence). CDR3 length equals 15 residues. This clonotype appeared a few times. Antigen: not known. TCRdb reprocessed the 5' RACE reads via MiXCR and lists one record per CDR3 protein. The sample yields 50,000 or so distinct CDR3 sequences, approximately 6.5% seen once. Sequencing was performed on CD8+ T cells sorted from PBMCs, taken on the day of the first yellow fever vaccination. The rearrangement joins TRBV27 to TRBJ2-1; 7 bases line up with TRBD1. The sequence was obtained from a man younger than 30 who received the YFV17D yellow fever vaccine. CDR3 protein: CASSLSWTGTNEQFF. The CDR3 DNA reads as TGTGCCAGCAGTTTGTCCTGGACAGGAACAAATGAGCAGTTCTTC.